The 24 T cell receptor beta chains below all came from one sample that was sequenced in a study of low-dose radiotherapy and immunotherapy resistance in tumors. This sample's time point: before trial treatment. First-strand cDNA used TRAV- and TRBV-specific primers, covering alpha and beta chains. With a V-primer adapter and a constant-region primer, TCRs were amplified for about 22 PCR cycles. TCRdb fed the reads into MiXCR, producing one record per CDR3 protein. This sample carries tens of thousands of distinct CDR3 sequences, roughly 30% of them seen once, and the ten largest clones take 11%. This sample comprised PBMCs, obtained before treatment. Source of these receptors: a female donor with ovarian cancer.

This clonotype has a count of ten or more. The V gene is TRBV3-1, the J gene TRBJ2-2; 7 bases are shared with TRBD2. V was clipped by 2 bases and J by 1 base; unmatched bases: 4. This CDR3 contains 16 residues. The V gene's germline CDR1 is LGHDT and CDR2 YNNKEL (reference sequence). In DNA, the CDR3 is TGTGCCAGCAGCCAACTCGGGGGGTTGAACACCGGGGAGCTGTTTTTT. Its protein product is CASSQLGGLNTGELFF.

This clonotype was detected a few times. The chain recombines TRBV3-1 with TRBJ2-5, with D perhaps matching TRBD1 (6 bases). The CDR3 spans 15 residues. The V end was cut by 4 bases, the J end by 2 bases, with 14 bases between. From germline, CDR1 is LGHDT and CDR2 YNNKEL (reference sequence). Written as DNA, the CDR3 is TGTGCCAGCAGCCCTCCGGGACAACTACAAGAGACCCAGTACTTC. Its protein product is CASSPPGQLQETQYF.

In its sample, this clonotype was seen many times. The chain uses TRBV28 and TRBJ2-4, with D unresolved. V was trimmed by 8 bases and J by 4 bases, leaving 12 bases between them. CDR3 length: 13 amino acids. Germline V gene lookup returns CDR1 MDHEN and CDR2 SYDVKM. CDR3 DNA: TGTGCCAGCTTCGATGGCGGAAAAAACATTCAGTACTTC. This gives the protein CASFDGGKNIQYF.

This clonotype was counted at least ten times. The V gene is TRBV28, the J gene TRBJ1-1; the match to TRBD1 covers 8 bases. This CDR3 has 14 residues. J lost 1 base, V lost 10 bases, and 8 bases had no gene match. From germline, CDR1 is MDHEN and CDR2 SYDVKM. As DNA, the CDR3 is TGTGCCACCAAATTACAGGGGGGGAACACTGAAGCTTTCTTT. It encodes CATKLQGGNTEAFF.

This clonotype has at least ten counts. V and J are TRBV5-1 and TRBJ2-3; a possible D gene is TRBD1 (5 bases). CDR3 length equals 16 residues. The germline V and J ends were trimmed by 1 base and 2 bases, with 14 bases remaining between them. Germline values: CDR1 SGHRS, CDR2 YFSETQ. CDR3 DNA: TGCGCCAGCAGCTTGCTCGAACAGGCGAACACAGATACGCAGTATTTT. Amino acid sequence: CASSLLEQANTDTQYF.

This clonotype has a count of ten or more. This chain joins TRBV3-1 and TRBJ2-2; possibly TRBD2 for D (6 bases). Trimming removed 2 bases from V and 5 bases from J, with 15 bases in between. CDR1 LGHDT and CDR2 YNNKEL come from the germline V gene (reference sequence). The CDR3 covers 16 residues. The CDR3 DNA sequence: TGTGCCAGCAGCCAACCCTCCGTCGGGACTACCGGGGAGCTGTTTTTT. It encodes CASSQPSVGTTGELFF. Full variable domain (rest looked up from reference TRBV3-1 and TRBJ2-2): DTAVSQTPKYLVTQMGNDKSIKCEQNLGHDTMYWYKQDSKKFLKIMFSYNNKELIINETVPNRFSPKSPDKAHLNLHINSLELGDSAVYFCASSQPSVGTTGELFFGEGSRLTVL.

This clonotype was seen ten or more times. The chain recombines TRBV20-1 with TRBJ2-2; 13 nucleotides line up with TRBD2. The CDR3 has 16 amino acids. The junction had 1 base not matched to a gene; V was cut back by 3 bases and J by 0 bases. Germline V gives CDR1 DFQATT, CDR2 SNEGSKA (reference sequence). CDR3 in amino acids: CSARTSGGTNTGELFF. For the CDR3, the DNA is TGCAGTGCTAGGACTAGCGGGGGGACGAACACCGGGGAGCTGTTTTTT.

This clonotype is labeled as medium-sized. The rearrangement links TRBV2 to TRBJ2-3, with 9 bases aligning to TRBD2. This CDR3 region has 14 residues. Germline loops: CDR1 SNHLY, CDR2 FYNNEI. V shed 10 bases, J shed 6 bases, and the junction held 11 bases outside the gene matches. As DNA, the CDR3 is TGTGCCACCGAGAGCGGGGGGCCCCCCGATACGCAGTATTTT. As protein: CATESGGPPDTQYF.

The chain couples TRBV6-6 to TRBJ1-1; TRBD1 agrees at 10 bases. J lost 1 base, V lost 5 bases, and 7 bases had no gene match. The CDR3 is 16 residues long. Germline V gene sequence: CDR1 MNHNY, CDR2 SVGAGI (reference sequence). The CDR3 DNA follows: TGTGCCAGCAGTGGGGACAGGGGAAGGGGGAACACTGAAGCTTTCTTT. This sequence encodes CASSGDRGRGNTEAFF.

This clonotype showed up many times. V is TRBV20-1 and J is TRBJ1-5; 12 positions match TRBD1. J lost 7 bases, V lost 2 bases, and 9 bases had no gene match. CDR1 DFQATT and CDR2 SNEGSKA come from the germline V gene (reference sequence). The CDR3 contains 16 residues. The CDR3 bases are TGCAGTGCTAGACCTACCGGGACAGGGGGCGGGCAGCCCCAGCATTTT. Encoded protein: CSARPTGTGGGQPQHF.

This clonotype was counted ten times or more. V gene TRBV7-9 combines with J gene TRBJ1-1; D possibly corresponds to TRBD1 (5 bases). The CDR3 covers 16 residues. CDR1 and CDR2 from the germline V gene are SEHNR and FQNEAQ (reference sequence). V lost 2 bases and J 7 bases, leaving 20 bases between the germline ends. Here the CDR3 reads CASSLIIGTGRNEAFF. The CDR3 DNA reads as TGTGCCAGCAGCTTAATTATTGGAACAGGCCGTAATGAAGCTTTCTTT. Supplemented by reference TRBV7-9 and TRBJ1-1, the full variable domain reads DTGVSQNPRHKITKRGQNVTFRCDPISEHNRLYWYRQTLGQGPEFLTYFQNEAQLEKSRLLSDRFSAERPKGSFSTLEIQRTEQGDSAMYLCASSLIIGTGRNEAFFGQGTRLTVV.

This clonotype was detected only a few times. This chain connects TRBV12-3 or TRBV12-4 to TRBJ1-2; perhaps TRBD1 as D (6 bases). CDR3 size: 22 residues. The ends were cut back, 1 base at V and 0 bases at J, with 30 bases in the middle. In DNA form, the CDR3 reads TGTGCCAGCAGTTTAGGCCCTGGACAAAAAAGGGCCTCAGGGGTGTCTAACTATGGCTACACCTTC. Its protein product is CASSLGPGQKRASGVSNYGYTF.

Many counts were recorded for this clonotype. V gene TRBV20-1 combines with J gene TRBJ1-5; D unresolved. The CDR3 is 15 residues long. The germline V and J ends were trimmed by 0 bases and 4 bases, with 13 bases remaining between them. Germline CDR1 and CDR2: DFQATT and SNEGSKA (reference sequence). CDR3 protein: CSARDTGRGNQPQHF. In DNA form, the CDR3 reads TGCAGTGCTAGAGATACTGGGCGGGGAAATCAGCCCCAGCATTTT.

This clonotype was observed many times. This chain joins TRBV19 and TRBJ1-5; D remains ambiguous. V was clipped by 6 bases and J by 4 bases, with 10 bases between them. CDR3 length: 13 amino acids. The germline V gene encodes CDR1 LNHDA and CDR2 SQIVND (reference sequence). CDR3 in amino acids: CASSSVENQPQHF. The CDR3 bases are TGTGCCAGTAGCTCCGTTGAGAATCAGCCCCAGCATTTT. Variable domain in full (rest from reference TRBV19 and TRBJ1-5): DGGITQSPKYLFRKEGQNVTLSCEQNLNHDAMYWYRQDPGQGLRLIYYSQIVNDFQKGDIAEGYSVSREKKESFPLTVTSAQKNPTAFYLCASSSVENQPQHFGDGTRLSIL.

This rearrangement joins TRBV12-3 or TRBV12-4 to TRBJ2-1; TRBD2 matches at 9 bases. With 3 bases clipped from V and 5 bases from J, the junction kept 11 bases outside the gene matches. The CDR3 covers 17 residues. The CDR3 is CASSFGLAGGLHNEQFF. The CDR3 bases are TGTGCCAGCAGTTTTGGCCTGGCGGGGGGGCTGCACAATGAGCAGTTCTTC.

This clonotype was seen ten or more times. This chain links TRBV3-1 with TRBJ2-1; 11 nucleotides agree with TRBD1. Germline values: CDR1 LGHDT, CDR2 YNNKEL (reference sequence). This CDR3 spans 17 amino acids. Trimming at V came to 4 bases and at J to 9 bases, leaving 14 bases not matched to a gene. CDR3 residues: CASSRSTGTGGVGEQFF. CDR3 nucleotide sequence: TGTGCCAGCAGCCGTAGTACCGGGACAGGGGGAGTAGGTGAGCAGTTCTTC.

The rearrangement joins TRBV7-9 to TRBJ2-1; 13 bases are shared with TRBD2. The CDR3 extends over 16 amino acids. Germline CDR1 reads SEHNR; CDR2 reads FQNEAQ (reference sequence). V was clipped by 5 bases and J by 10 bases; unmatched bases: 11. The chain's CDR3 is CASSPSTSGRAGEQFF. As DNA, the CDR3 is TGTGCCAGCAGCCCCTCAACTAGCGGGAGGGCTGGCGAGCAGTTCTTC.

This clonotype was observed at least ten times. This chain uses TRBV12-3 or TRBV12-4 with TRBJ2-3; possibly TRBD2 for D (7 bases). CDR3 size: 15 residues. V was trimmed by 3 bases and J by 4 bases, leaving 14 bases between them. The CDR3 sequence: CASSFAGGPSDTQYF. CDR3 DNA: TGTGCCAGCAGTTTTGCCGGGGGGCCTTCAGATACGCAGTATTTT.

The sample holds many counts of this clonotype. The chain employs TRBV6-2 or TRBV6-3 and TRBJ1-2; 8 bases agree with TRBD1. CDR1 and CDR2 (germline): MNHEY, SVGEGT. There are 14 residues in the CDR3. Losses at the gene ends were 6 bases for V and 3 bases for J; bases not matched to a gene: 6. The CDR3 region has the DNA TGTGCCAGCAGAGCAGGGGGCAAGGACTATGGCTACACCTTC. Translation: CASRAGGKDYGYTF.

In this sample, this clonotype turned up many times. The CDR3 DNA sequence: TGCAGCGTTGACAGGGGAGCAGAGACCCAGTACTTC. Translated, it gives CSVDRGAETQYF. The J gene is TRBJ2-5, the V gene TRBV29-1; D possibly corresponds to TRBD1 (6 bases). CDR3 size: 12 residues. V was pared by 3 bases and J by 4 bases, with 9 bases between. The germline gives CDR1 SQVTM, CDR2 ANQGSEA.

This clonotype was counted at least ten times. The chain uses TRBV19 and TRBJ2-1, with 9 positions matching TRBD2. Looked up from germline, CDR1 is LNHDA and CDR2 is SQIVND (reference sequence). This CDR3 has 15 amino acids. With V trimmed by 5 bases and J by 3 bases, 5 bases remained unmatched. This CDR3 is CASSASGADYNEQFF. The CDR3 region has the DNA TGTGCCAGTAGTGCTAGCGGGGCGGACTACAATGAGCAGTTCTTC.

This clonotype showed up many times. This chain connects TRBV12-3 or TRBV12-4 to TRBJ2-1; 8 nucleotides align to TRBD2. CDR3 length: 13 amino acids. J was trimmed by 7 bases and V by 7 bases; bases with no gene match: 6. The CDR3 DNA is TGTGCCAGCACCGACGGGAGGGATAATGAGCAGTTCTTC. Protein sequence: CASTDGRDNEQFF.

The chain is built from TRBV5-4 and TRBJ2-5; weak D call: TRBD1 (5 bases). Between the trimmed V and J ends, which lost 0 bases and 5 bases, there was a span of 5 bases. The germline V gene has CDR1 SGHNT and CDR2 YYREEE (reference sequence). The CDR3 sequence is 12 residues long. CDR3: CASSLEGETQYF. CDR3 DNA sequence: TGTGCCAGCAGCTTGGAGGGGGAGACCCAGTACTTC.

The chain uses TRBV4-1 and TRBJ2-7; 8 bases agree with TRBD2. V lost 0 bases, J lost 5 bases, and 12 bases stayed unmatched. Germline CDR1 reads MGHRA; CDR2 reads YSYEKL. The CDR3 is 17 residues long. The CDR3 loop is CASSQELGLALNNEQYF. As DNA, the CDR3 is TGCGCCAGCAGCCAAGAGCTTGGACTAGCCCTCAACAACGAGCAGTACTTC.